This T cell receptor beta chain was retrieved from a study of OX40 agonist ivuxolimab in advanced cancers. Study summary: The study gave patients intravenous ivuxolimab at 0.01 to 10 mg/kg every 2 weeks. Allowance was made for prior anti-PD-1, anti-PD-L1 or anti-CTLA-4 therapy, and 40% to 45% had some.

Study-wide results and caveats: At 0.1 to 3.0 mg/kg, CD4+ and CD8+ blood T cells expanded clonally by week 6. Some patients who did not respond also had low normalized T-cell clonal expansion.

Generated by immunoSEQ multiplex PCR, the TCRdb table keeps only in-frame clones and is missing some. The data contain 30,000 to 40,000 clones, roughly 89% of them seen just once; the ten biggest clones take up about 35%. Comments on this clone: The antigen is unknown.

The CDR3 extends over 15 amino acids. V gave up 1 base and J gave up 1 base, with 8 bases separating them. In germline, CDR1 is SQVTM, CDR2 ANQGSEA. This TCR was sampled from an adult with an advanced solid tumor such as melanoma, head and neck, liver or kidney cancer. The sequencing used CD4+ or CD8+ T cells sorted from blood, collected in a trial of the OX40 agonist ivuxolimab. The chain carries TRBV29-1 and TRBJ2-6; no reliable D call. CDR3 sequence (DNA): TGCAGCGTTGAAGTGGGCTTTTCTGGGGCCAACGTCCTGACTTTC. It yields the protein CSVEVGFSGANVLTF.